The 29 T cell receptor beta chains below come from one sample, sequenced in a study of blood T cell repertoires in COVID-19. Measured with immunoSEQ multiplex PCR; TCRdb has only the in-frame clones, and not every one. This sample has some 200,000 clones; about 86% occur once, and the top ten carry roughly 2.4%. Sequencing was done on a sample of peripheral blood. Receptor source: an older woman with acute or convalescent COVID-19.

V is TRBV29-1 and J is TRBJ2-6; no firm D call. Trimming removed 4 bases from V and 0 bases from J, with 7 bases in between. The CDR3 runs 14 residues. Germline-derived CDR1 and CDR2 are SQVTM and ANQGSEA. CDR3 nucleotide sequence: TGCAGCGTTGTACAGAACTCTGGGGCCAACGTCCTGACTTTC. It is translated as CSVVQNSGANVLTF.

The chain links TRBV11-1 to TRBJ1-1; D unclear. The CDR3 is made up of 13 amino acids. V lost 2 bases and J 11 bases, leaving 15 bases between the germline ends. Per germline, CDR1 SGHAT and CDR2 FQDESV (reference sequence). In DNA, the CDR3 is TGTGCCAGCAGCTTAACGAGCCGGGTGAAGGCTTTCTTT. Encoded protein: CASSLTSRVKAFF.

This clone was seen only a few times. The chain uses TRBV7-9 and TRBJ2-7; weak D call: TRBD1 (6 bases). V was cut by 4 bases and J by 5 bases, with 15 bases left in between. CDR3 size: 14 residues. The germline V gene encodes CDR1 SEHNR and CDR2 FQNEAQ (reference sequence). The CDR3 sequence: CASSSFRGGNEQYF. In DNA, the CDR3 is TGTGCCAGCAGCTCATTCAGAGGGGGAAACGAGCAGTACTTC.

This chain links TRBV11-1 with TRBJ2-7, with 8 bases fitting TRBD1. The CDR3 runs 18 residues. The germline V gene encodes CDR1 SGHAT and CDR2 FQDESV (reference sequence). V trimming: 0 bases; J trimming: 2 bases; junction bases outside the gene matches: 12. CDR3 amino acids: CASSLAAGTGSQTYEQYF. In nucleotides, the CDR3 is TGTGCCAGCAGCTTAGCTGCCGGGACAGGTAGTCAGACCTACGAGCAGTACTTC.

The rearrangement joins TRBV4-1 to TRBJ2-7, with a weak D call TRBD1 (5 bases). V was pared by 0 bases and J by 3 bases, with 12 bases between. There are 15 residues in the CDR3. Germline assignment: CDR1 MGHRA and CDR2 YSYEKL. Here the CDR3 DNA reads TGCGCCAGCAGCCAAGAGCAGGGTTCAGGCTACGAGCAGTACTTC. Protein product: CASSQEQGSGYEQYF.

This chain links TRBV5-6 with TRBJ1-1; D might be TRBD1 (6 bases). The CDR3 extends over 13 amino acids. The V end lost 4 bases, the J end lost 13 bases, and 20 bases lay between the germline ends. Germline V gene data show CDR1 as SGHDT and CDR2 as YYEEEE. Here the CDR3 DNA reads TGTGCCAGCAGCCAGGGGACCTATCCGATATTTTTCTTT. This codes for CASSQGTYPIFFF.

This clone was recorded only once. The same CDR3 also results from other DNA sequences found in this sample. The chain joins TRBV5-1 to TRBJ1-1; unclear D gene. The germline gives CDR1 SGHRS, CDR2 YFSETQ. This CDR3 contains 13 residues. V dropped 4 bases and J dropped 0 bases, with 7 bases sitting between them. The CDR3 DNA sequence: TGCGCCAGCAGCCCCACACTGAACACTGAAGCTTTCTTT. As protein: CASSPTLNTEAFF.

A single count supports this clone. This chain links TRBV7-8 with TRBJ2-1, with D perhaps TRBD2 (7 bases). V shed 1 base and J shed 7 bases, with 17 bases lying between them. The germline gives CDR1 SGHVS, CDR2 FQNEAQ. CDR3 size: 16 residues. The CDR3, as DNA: TGTGCCAGCAGCTTAGGAGTGGGGGGGCTAGGGAATGAGCAGTTCTTC. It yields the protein CASSLGVGGLGNEQFF.

The CDR3 nucleotides are TGTGCCAGTAGTATAGCTCCGGGACAGTACTACGAGCAGTACTTC. As protein: CASSIAPGQYYEQYF. The chain employs TRBV19 and TRBJ2-7, with TRBD1 identical over 7 bases. Trimming removed 1 base from V and 3 bases from J; junction bases left unmatched: 6. Germline V gene sequence: CDR1 LNHDA, CDR2 SQIVND (reference sequence). This CDR3 is 15 amino acids long.

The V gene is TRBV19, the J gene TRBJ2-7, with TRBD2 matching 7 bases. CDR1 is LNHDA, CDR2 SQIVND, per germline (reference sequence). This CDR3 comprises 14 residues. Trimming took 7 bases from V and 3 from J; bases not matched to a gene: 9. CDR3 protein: CASIVRRGYYEQYF. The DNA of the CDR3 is TGTGCCAGTATCGTCAGGCGGGGGTACTACGAGCAGTACTTC.

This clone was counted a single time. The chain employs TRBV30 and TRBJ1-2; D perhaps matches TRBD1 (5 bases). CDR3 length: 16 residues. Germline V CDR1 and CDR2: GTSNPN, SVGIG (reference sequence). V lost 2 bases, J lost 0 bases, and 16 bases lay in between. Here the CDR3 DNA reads TGTGCCTGGAGTCACCTAGGGGCCTTAGCTAACTATGGCTACACCTTC. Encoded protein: CAWSHLGALANYGYTF.

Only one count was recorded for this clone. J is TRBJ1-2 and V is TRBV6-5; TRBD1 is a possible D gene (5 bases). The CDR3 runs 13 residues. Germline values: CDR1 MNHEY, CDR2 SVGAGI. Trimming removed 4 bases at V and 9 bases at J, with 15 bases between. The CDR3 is CASSSYGARSYTF. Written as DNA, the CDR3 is TGTGCCAGCAGTTCCTATGGGGCAAGGAGCTACACCTTC.

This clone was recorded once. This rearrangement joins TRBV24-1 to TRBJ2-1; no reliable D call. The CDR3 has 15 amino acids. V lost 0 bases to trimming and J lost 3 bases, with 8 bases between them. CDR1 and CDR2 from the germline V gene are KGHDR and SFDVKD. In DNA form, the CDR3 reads TGTGCCACCAGTGATTTGTGGCAGGACTACAATGAGCAGTTCTTC. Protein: CATSDLWQDYNEQFF.

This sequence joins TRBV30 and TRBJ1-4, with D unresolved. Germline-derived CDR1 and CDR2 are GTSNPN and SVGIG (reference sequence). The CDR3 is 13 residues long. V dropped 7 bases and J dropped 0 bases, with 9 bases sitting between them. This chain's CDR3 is CAYHSATNEKLFF. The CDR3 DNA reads TGTGCCTACCATAGTGCAACTAATGAAAAACTGTTTTTT.

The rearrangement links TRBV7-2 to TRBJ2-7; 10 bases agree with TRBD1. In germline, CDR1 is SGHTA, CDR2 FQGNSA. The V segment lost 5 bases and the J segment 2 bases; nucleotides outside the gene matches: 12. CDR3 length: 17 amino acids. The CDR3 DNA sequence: TGTGCCAGCAGCCTACTATTGGGAGGACAGGGGGCCTACGAGCAGTACTTC. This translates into CASSLLLGGQGAYEQYF.

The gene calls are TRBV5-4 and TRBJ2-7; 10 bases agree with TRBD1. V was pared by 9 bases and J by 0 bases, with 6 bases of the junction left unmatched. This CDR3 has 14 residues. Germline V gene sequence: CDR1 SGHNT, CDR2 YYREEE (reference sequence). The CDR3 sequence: CATQDRGVSYEQYF. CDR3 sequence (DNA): TGTGCCACCCAGGACAGGGGGGTCTCCTACGAGCAGTACTTC.

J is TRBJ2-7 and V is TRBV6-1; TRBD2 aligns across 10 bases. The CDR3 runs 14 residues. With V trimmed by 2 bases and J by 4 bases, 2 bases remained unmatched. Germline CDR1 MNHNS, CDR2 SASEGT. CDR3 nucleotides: TGTGCCAGCAGTGAACGTAGCGGGGGGTACGAGCAGTACTTC. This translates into CASSERSGGYEQYF.

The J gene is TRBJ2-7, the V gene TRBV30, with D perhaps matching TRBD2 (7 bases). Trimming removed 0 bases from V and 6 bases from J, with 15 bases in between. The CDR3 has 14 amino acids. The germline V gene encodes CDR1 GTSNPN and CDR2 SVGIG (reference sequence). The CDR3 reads CAWSVGGGAGEQYF. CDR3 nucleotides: TGTGCCTGGAGTGTGGGAGGGGGTGCGGGCGAGCAGTACTTC.

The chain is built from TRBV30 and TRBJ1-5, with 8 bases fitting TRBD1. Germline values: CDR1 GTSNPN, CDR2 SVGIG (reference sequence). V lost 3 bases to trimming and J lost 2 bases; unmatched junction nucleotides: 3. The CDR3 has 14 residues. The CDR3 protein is CAWSGQGGNQPQHF. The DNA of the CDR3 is TGTGCCTGGAGCGGACAGGGTGGCAATCAGCCCCAGCATTTT. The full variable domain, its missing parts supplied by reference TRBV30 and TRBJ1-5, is SQTIHQWPATLVQPVGSPLSLECTVEGTSNPNLYWYRQAAGRGLQLLFYSVGIGQISSEVPQNLSASRPQDRQFILSSKKLLLSDSGFYLCAWSGQGGNQPQHFGDGTRLSIL.

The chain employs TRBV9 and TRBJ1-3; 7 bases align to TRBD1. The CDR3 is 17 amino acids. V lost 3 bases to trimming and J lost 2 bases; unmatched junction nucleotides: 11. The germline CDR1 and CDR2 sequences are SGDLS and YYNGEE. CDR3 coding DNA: TGTGCCAGCAGCGCTCCAAGGGGGCTAAACCCTGGAAACACCATATATTTT. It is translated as CASSAPRGLNPGNTIYF.

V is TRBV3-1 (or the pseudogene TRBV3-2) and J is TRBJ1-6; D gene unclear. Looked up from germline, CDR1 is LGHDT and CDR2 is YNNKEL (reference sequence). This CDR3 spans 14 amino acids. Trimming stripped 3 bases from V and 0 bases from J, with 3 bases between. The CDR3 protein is CASSQSSYNSPLHF. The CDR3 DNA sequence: TGTGCCAGCAGCCAGAGCTCCTATAATTCACCCCTCCACTTT.

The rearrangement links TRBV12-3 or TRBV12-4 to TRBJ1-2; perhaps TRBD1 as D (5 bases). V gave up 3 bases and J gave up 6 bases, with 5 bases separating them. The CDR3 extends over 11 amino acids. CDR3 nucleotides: TGTGCCAGCAGTTTCAGGGATGGCTACACCTTC. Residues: CASSFRDGYTF.

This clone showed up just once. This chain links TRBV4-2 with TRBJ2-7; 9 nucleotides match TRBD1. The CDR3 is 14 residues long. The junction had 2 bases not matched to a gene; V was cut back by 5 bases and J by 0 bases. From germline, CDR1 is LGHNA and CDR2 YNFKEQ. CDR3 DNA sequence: TGTGCCAGCAGCAAGGGACAGGGCTCCTACGAGCAGTACTTC. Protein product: CASSKGQGSYEQYF.

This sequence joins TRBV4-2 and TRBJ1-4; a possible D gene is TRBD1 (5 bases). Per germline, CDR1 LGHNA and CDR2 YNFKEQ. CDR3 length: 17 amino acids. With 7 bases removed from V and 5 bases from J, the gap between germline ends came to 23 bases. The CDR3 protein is CASKKGERIGGNEKLFF. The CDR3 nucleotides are TGTGCCAGCAAAAAGGGTGAGAGGATCGGGGGGAATGAAAAACTGTTTTTT.

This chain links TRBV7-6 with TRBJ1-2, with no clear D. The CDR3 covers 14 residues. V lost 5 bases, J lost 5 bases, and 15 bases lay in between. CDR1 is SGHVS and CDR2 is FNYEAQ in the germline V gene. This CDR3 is CASSPSSSSYGYTF. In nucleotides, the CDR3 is TGTGCCAGCAGCCCCTCTAGTTCCTCATATGGCTACACCTTC.

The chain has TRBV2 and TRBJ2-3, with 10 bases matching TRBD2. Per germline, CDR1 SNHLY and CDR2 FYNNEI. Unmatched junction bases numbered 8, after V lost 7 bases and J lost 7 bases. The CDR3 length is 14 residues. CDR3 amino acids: CASILGLAVYTQYF. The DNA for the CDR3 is TGTGCCAGCATCCTCGGACTAGCGGTATATACGCAGTATTTT.

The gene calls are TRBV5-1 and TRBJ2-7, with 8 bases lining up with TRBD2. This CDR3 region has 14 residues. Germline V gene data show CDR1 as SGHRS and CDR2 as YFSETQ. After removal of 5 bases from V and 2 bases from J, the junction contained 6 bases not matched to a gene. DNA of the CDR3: TGCGCCAGCAGGTCAACTAGCGGACCCTACGAGCAGTACTTC. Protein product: CASRSTSGPYEQYF.

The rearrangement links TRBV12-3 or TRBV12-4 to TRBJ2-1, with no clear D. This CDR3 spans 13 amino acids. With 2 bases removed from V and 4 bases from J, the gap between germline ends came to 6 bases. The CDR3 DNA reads TGTGCCAGCAGTTTAAGAGAGTACAATGAGCAGTTCTTC. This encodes CASSLREYNEQFF.

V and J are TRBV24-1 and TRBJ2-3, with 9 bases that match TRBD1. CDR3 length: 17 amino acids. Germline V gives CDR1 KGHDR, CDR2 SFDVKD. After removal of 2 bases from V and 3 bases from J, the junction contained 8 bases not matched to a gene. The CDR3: CATSDSRQGGMTDTQYF. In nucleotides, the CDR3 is TGTGCCACCAGTGATTCGCGACAGGGGGGAATGACAGATACGCAGTATTTT.